This T cell receptor (beta chain) was sequenced during a study of blood T cell repertoires in COVID-19. Study details: Researchers got acute and convalescent COVID-19 samples from the United States, Italy and Spain. PBMCs, B-cell-depleted T cells, or T cells provided the cDNA or gDNA that made up the material.

This CDR3 comprises 11 residues. J was trimmed by 13 bases and V by 8 bases; bases with no gene match: 7. The germline V gene encodes CDR1 GTSNPN and CDR2 SVGIG (reference sequence). In the study's own analysis: Nucleated cell counts were estimated from reference gene primer amplification. Produced via immunoSEQ multiplex PCR; TCRdb's table is partial and in-frame only. That table is the source of V, J and clone size, and D and trimming were worked out from the DNA. The top ten hold 5% to 6% of the sample, which has about 270,000 clones, approximately 85% seen once. Patients at the Seattle site were enrolled during active infection and followed longitudinally.

The sample was peripheral blood. This TCR was sampled from an elderly woman with COVID-19, enrolled during active disease. The chain is built from TRBV30 and TRBJ2-1; 11 nucleotides match TRBD2. In nucleotides, the CDR3 is TGTGCCGGTAGCGGGGGGGCCGCTCAGTTCTTC. Its protein is CAGSGGAAQFF.